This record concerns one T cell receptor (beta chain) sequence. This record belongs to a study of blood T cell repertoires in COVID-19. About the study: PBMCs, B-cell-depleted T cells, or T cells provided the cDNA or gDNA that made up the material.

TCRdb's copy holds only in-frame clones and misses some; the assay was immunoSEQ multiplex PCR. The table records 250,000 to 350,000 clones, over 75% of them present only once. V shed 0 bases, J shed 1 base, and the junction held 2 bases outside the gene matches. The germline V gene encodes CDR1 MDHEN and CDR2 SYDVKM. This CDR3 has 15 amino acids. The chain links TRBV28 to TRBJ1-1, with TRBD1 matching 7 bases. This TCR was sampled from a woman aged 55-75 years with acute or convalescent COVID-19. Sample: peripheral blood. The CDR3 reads CASSLWGQRNTEAFF. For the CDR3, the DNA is TGTGCCAGCAGTTTATGGGGACAGCGGAACACTGAAGCTTTCTTT.